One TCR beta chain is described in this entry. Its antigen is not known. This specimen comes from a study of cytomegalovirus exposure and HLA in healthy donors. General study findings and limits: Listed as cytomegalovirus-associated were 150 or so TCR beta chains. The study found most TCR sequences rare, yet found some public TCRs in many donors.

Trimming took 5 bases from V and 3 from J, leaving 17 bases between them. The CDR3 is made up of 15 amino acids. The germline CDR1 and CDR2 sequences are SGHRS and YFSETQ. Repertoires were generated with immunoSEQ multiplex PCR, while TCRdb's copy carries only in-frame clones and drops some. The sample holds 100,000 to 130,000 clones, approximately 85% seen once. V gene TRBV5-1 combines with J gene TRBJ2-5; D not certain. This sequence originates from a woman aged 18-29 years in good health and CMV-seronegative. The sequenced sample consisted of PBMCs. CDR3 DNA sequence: TGCGCCAGCAGGAGCGCCTTAAGGCTTGAAGAGACCCAGTACTTC. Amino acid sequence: CASRSALRLEETQYF.